This entry is about one T cell receptor beta chain. As yet, its antigen is unknown. The CDR3 runs 15 residues. Germline loops: CDR1 SGDLS, CDR2 YYNGEE. The V end was cut by 4 bases, the J end by 7 bases, with 18 bases between. 60 Vbeta and 13 Jbeta primers were used in PCR. Clones were sequenced by immunoSEQ multiplex PCR, and TCRdb holds only the in-frame ones, with some missing. The top ten hold over 3% of the sample, which has roughly 190,000 clones, under 85% seen once. This specimen comes from a study of cytomegalovirus exposure and HLA in healthy donors. Overall study results and limits: A later analysis showed that HLA-associated TCR beta chains had undergone more clonal expansion than equally common others.

The clonotype comes from a female donor in good health and CMV-seronegative. The rearrangement uses TRBV9 and TRBJ1-5, with unresolved D. Sequencing was done on a sample of PBMCs. CDR3 residues: CASSLDVGSGQPQHF. CDR3 sequence (DNA): TGTGCCAGCAGCCTCGACGTTGGTTCGGGACAGCCCCAGCATTTT.